This passage covers 15 T cell receptor beta chains from one sample sequenced in a study of blood T cell repertoires in COVID-19. The method was immunoSEQ multiplex PCR; TCRdb's version includes in-frame clones alone and lacks a portion of them. The table has roughly 170,000 clones, less than 85% seen once; the top ten hold 6.5% to 8.5%. The sequenced sample consisted of peripheral blood. The receptor source for this set is a human donor in a cohort sampled during active COVID-19.

The chain carries TRBV5-1 and TRBJ2-3; 12 bases are a match to TRBD2. Looked up from germline, CDR1 is SGHRS and CDR2 is YFSETQ. This CDR3 is 17 amino acids long. The ends lost 2 bases at V and 6 bases at J; junction bases unmatched: 10. The CDR3 DNA is TGCGCCAGCAGCTTCACTGAGACTAGCGGGGGCTGGGATACGCAGTATTTT. The encoded protein is CASSFTETSGGWDTQYF.

The chain is built from TRBV30 and TRBJ1-3, with D possibly TRBD1 on 6 matching bases. The CDR3 runs to 12 residues. CDR1 is GTSNPN, CDR2 SVGIG, per germline (reference sequence). The ends were cut back, 4 bases at V and 4 bases at J, with 8 bases in the middle. The CDR3 is CAWTGTGNTIYF. DNA for the CDR3: TGTGCCTGGACCGGGACAGGAAACACCATATATTTT.

This sequence joins TRBV5-4 and TRBJ1-1; maybe TRBD1 (5 bases). The V and J ends lost 1 base and 6 bases respectively, with 13 bases between them. The germline V gene encodes CDR1 SGHNT and CDR2 YYREEE (reference sequence). The CDR3 has 14 amino acids. The CDR3 DNA reads TGTGCCAGCAGCTTGCAGGGTTTACCTGCTGAAGCTTTCTTT. Its protein product is CASSLQGLPAEAFF.

This rearrangement joins TRBV4-2 to TRBJ2-5; 8 bases fit TRBD2. This CDR3 region has 16 residues. Germline CDR1 LGHNA, CDR2 YNFKEQ. The trim removed 2 bases at V and 7 bases at J, leaving 12 bases unmatched. This CDR3 reads CASSQRSGGLSGTQYF. In nucleotides, the CDR3 is TGTGCCAGCAGCCAACGGAGCGGGGGCCTCTCGGGGACCCAGTACTTC.

This clone has only a few counts. V and J are TRBV30 and TRBJ1-2; 8 positions agree with TRBD1. Germline CDR1 is GTSNPN and CDR2 is SVGIG (reference sequence). This CDR3 is built from 15 residues. J gave up 0 bases and V 0 bases, and 3 bases lay outside the gene matches. The DNA of the CDR3 is TGTGCCTGGAGTGTACAGGGGGAGGCTAACTATGGCTACACCTTC. Its translation: CAWSVQGEANYGYTF.

V usage is TRBV10-2 and J usage is TRBJ2-1, with 7 positions matching TRBD1. Germline lookup yields CDR1 WSHSY and CDR2 SAAADI. The CDR3 runs to 18 residues. Trimming took 2 bases from V and 6 from J; bases not matched to a gene: 16. DNA for the CDR3: TGCGCCAGCAGTGAGAGCCGGGACACCTTGAGGGGGCCCAATGAGCAGTTCTTC. It is translated as CASSESRDTLRGPNEQFF.

The gene calls are TRBV27 and TRBJ1-5; possibly TRBD1 for D (5 bases). V shed 6 bases and J shed 0 bases, with 15 bases lying between them. Germline V lookup: CDR1 MNHEY, CDR2 SMNVEV (reference sequence). The CDR3 is 16 residues long. In DNA, the CDR3 is TGTGCCAGCAGCTCTAGGGGAATTACTAGCAATCAGCCCCAGCATTTT. Residues: CASSSRGITSNQPQHF.

The chain combines TRBV7-8 with TRBJ2-1; 7 nucleotides agree with TRBD1. Germline V gene data show CDR1 as SGHVS and CDR2 as FQNEAQ. CDR3 length: 14 residues. V dropped 5 bases and J dropped 5; count of bases not matched to a gene: 6. DNA of the CDR3: TGTGCCAGCAGCAGCCGGGACAGCGACAATGAGCAGTTCTTC. Protein sequence: CASSSRDSDNEQFF.

This clone appeared a few times. The chain combines TRBV3-1 (or the pseudogene TRBV3-2) with TRBJ2-7; TRBD1 matches 8 bases. Germline V gene lookup returns CDR1 LGHDT and CDR2 YNNKEL (reference sequence). The CDR3 contains 16 residues. The ends lost 2 bases at V and 2 bases at J; junction bases unmatched: 8. CDR3 coding DNA: TGTGCCAGCAGCCAAAAGAGGGGGACAGGCCCCTACGAGCAGTACTTC. Residues: CASSQKRGTGPYEQYF.

The chain uses TRBV4-1 and TRBJ1-2, with D perhaps matching TRBD1 (5 bases). Germline CDR1 and CDR2: MGHRA and YSYEKL. The CDR3 loop spans 15 amino acids. V lost 4 bases to trimming and J lost 1 base, with 13 bases between them. The chain's CDR3 is CASSPRDRDNYGYTF. In DNA, the CDR3 is TGCGCCAGCAGCCCCAGGGATAGGGATAACTATGGCTACACCTTC.

This chain joins TRBV19 and TRBJ1-2, with a tentative D call TRBD1 (6 bases). This CDR3 is 16 amino acids long. Germline V CDR1 and CDR2: LNHDA, SQIVND (reference sequence). Trimming shortened V by 0 bases and J by 3 bases, and 14 bases separated the two germline ends. As DNA, the CDR3 is TGTGCCAGTAGTATAGAAGCTACCGGACAGTACTATGGCTACACCTTC. Its translation: CASSIEATGQYYGYTF. The full variable domain, rest sourced from reference TRBV19 and TRBJ1-2, is DGGITQSPKYLFRKEGQNVTLSCEQNLNHDAMYWYRQDPGQGLRLIYYSQIVNDFQKGDIAEGYSVSREKKESFPLTVTSAQKNPTAFYLCASSIEATGQYYGYTFGSGTRLTVV.

The rearrangement uses TRBV21-1 and TRBJ1-1. TRBV21-1 is noted as a pseudogene. This CDR3 contains 17 residues. This CDR3 is CASSKGGGNTRNTEAFF. The CDR3 region has the DNA TGTGCCAGCAGCAAAGGCGGCGGAAACACAAGGAACACTGAAGCTTTCTTT.

This clone has only a few counts. The rearrangement links TRBV15 to TRBJ1-1; D call uncertain. The CDR3 runs 14 residues. The V and J ends lost 2 bases and 4 bases respectively, with 11 bases between them. Germline lookup yields CDR1 LNHNV and CDR2 YYDKDF (reference sequence). The CDR3 DNA follows: TGTGCCACCAGCAGACCCACTGGAGGCACTGAAGCTTTCTTT. This translates into CATSRPTGGTEAFF.

The chain is built from TRBV11-3 and TRBJ2-1; TRBD2 matches 12 bases. CDR1 SGHNT and CDR2 YENEEA come from the germline V gene. V gave up 0 bases and J gave up 0 bases; unmatched junction bases: 12. This CDR3 spans 21 amino acids. CDR3 coding DNA: TGTGCCAGCAGCTTAGAGGTCGGGCACTCTAGCGGGGGGGGCTCCTACAATGAGCAGTTCTTC. Protein sequence: CASSLEVGHSSGGGSYNEQFF. The full variable domain, with the rest looked up from reference TRBV11-3 and TRBJ2-1, is EAGVVQSPRYKIIEKKQPVAFWCNPISGHNTLYWYLQNLGQGPELLIRYENEEAVDDSQLPKDRFSAERLKGVDSTLKIQPAELGDSAVYLCASSLEVGHSSGGGSYNEQFFGPGTRLTVL.

The rearrangement uses TRBV9 and TRBJ2-1, with TRBD2 matching 10 bases. The CDR3 spans 14 residues. CDR1 and CDR2 (germline): SGDLS, YYNGEE. J was trimmed by 10 bases and V by 0 bases; bases with no gene match: 4. The CDR3 region has the DNA TGTGCCAGCAGCGTAGGGGGACTAGCGTCGGAGCAGTTCTTC. Translating it yields CASSVGGLASEQFF.